The present entry profiles one T cell receptor (beta chain) with its context. Reverse transcription used roughly 0.45 to 1 ug RNA and random hexamers. TCRdb re-called the immunoSEQ multiplex PCR reads with MiXCR, one entry per CDR3 protein. The profile shows 150,000 to 200,000 distinct CDR3 sequences, around 96% of them singletons. The CDR3 contains 14 residues. V was cut by 3 bases and J by 5 bases, with 10 bases left in between. Germline V lookup: CDR1 MNHEY, CDR2 SMNVEV (reference sequence). This specimen comes from a study of CD8 T cells in Susac syndrome. The study sequenced TCR beta in blood CD8+ and CD4+ T cells. Bulk CD8+ and CD4+ cells came from magnetic negative isolation; CD8+ TEMRA by FACS.

The TCR comes from a human donor with multiple sclerosis. The chain has TRBV27 and TRBJ2-2; D is ambiguous. Sequences were obtained from CD8+ T cells from PBMCs. The CDR3 loop is CASSLLLGTGELFF. CDR3 in DNA: TGTGCCAGCAGTTTGTTGTTGGGGACCGGGGAGCTGTTTTTT.